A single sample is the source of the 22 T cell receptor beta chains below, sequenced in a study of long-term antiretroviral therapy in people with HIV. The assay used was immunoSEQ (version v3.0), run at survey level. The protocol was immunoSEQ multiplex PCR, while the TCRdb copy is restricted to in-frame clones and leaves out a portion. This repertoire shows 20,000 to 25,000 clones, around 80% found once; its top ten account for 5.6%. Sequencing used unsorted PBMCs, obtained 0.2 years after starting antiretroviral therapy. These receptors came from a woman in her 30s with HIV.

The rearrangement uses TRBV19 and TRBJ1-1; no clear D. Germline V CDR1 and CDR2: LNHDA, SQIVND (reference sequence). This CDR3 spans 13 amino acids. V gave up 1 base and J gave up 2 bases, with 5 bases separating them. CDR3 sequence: CASSIVSNTEAFF. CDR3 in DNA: TGTGCCAGTAGTATAGTCAGTAACACTGAAGCTTTCTTT. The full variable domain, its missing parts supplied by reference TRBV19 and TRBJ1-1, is DGGITQSPKYLFRKEGQNVTLSCEQNLNHDAMYWYRQDPGQGLRLIYYSQIVNDFQKGDIAEGYSVSREKKESFPLTVTSAQKNPTAFYLCASSIVSNTEAFFGQGTRLTVV.

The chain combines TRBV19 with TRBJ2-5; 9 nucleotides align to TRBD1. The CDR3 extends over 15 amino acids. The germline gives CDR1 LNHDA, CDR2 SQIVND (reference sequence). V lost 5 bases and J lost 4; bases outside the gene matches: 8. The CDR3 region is CASSSGTGRGETQYF. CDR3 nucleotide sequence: TGTGCCAGTAGTTCCGGGACAGGGAGAGGAGAGACCCAGTACTTC. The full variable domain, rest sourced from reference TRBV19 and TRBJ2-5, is DGGITQSPKYLFRKEGQNVTLSCEQNLNHDAMYWYRQDPGQGLRLIYYSQIVNDFQKGDIAEGYSVSREKKESFPLTVTSAQKNPTAFYLCASSSGTGRGETQYFGPGTRLLVL.

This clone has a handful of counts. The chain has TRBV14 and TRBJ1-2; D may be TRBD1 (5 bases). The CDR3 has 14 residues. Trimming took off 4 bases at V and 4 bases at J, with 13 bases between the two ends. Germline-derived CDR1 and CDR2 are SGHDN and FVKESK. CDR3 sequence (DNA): TGTGCCAGCAGCCCGACTCGGGGGTTCTATGGCTACACCTTC. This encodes CASSPTRGFYGYTF.

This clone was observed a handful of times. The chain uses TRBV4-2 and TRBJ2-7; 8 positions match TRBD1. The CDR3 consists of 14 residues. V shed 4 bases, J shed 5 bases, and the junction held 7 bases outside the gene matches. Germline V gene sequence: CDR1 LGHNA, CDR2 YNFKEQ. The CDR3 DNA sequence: TGTGCCAGCAGCCGCAGGACAGGGAAGAACGAGCAGTACTTC. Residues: CASSRRTGKNEQYF.

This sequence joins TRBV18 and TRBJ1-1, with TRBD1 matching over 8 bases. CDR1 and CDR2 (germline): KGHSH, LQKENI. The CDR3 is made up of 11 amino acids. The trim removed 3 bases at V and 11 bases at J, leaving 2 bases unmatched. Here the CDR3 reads CASSPDRVAFF. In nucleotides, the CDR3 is TGTGCCAGCTCACCGGACAGGGTTGCTTTCTTT.

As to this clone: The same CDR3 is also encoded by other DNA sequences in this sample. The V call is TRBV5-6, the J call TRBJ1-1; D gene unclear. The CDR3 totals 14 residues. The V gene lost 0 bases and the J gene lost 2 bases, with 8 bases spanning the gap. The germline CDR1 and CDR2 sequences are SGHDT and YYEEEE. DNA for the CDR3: TGTGCCAGCAGCTTGGTGGGCAGAAACACTGAAGCTTTCTTT. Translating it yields CASSLVGRNTEAFF.

The CDR3 here is CASIGQLNTEAFF. The CDR3 nucleotides are TGTGCCAGCATCGGACAGCTGAACACTGAAGCTTTCTTT. V is TRBV6-1 and J is TRBJ1-1, with D possibly TRBD1 on 6 matching bases. Trimming took 7 bases from V and 0 from J, leaving 9 bases between them. This CDR3 is built from 13 residues. The germline gives CDR1 MNHNS, CDR2 SASEGT.

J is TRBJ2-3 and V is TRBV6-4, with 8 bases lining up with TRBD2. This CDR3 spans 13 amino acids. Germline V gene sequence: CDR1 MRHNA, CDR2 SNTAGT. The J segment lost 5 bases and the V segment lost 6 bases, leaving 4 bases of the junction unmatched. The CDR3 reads CASSRGGQDTQYF. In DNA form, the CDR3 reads TGTGCCAGCAGCCGCGGGGGGCAAGATACGCAGTATTTT.

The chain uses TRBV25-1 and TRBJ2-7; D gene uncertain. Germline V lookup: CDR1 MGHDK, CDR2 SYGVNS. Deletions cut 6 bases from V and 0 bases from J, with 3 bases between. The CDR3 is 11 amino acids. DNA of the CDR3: TGTGCCAGCAGCGACTCCTACGAGCAGTACGTC. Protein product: CASSDSYEQYV.

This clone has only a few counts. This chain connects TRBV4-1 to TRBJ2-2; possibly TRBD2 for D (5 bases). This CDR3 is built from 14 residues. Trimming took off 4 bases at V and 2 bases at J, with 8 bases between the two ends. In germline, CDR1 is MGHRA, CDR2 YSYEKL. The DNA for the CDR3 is TGCGCCAGCAGCCGGACTTATAACACCGGGGAGCTGTTTTTT. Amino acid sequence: CASSRTYNTGELFF.

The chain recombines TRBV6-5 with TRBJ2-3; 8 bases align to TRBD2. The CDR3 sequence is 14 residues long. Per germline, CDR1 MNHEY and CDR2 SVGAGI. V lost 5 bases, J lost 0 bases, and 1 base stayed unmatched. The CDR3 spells CASSLAGSTDTQYF. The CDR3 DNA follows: TGTGCCAGCAGTCTAGCGGGCAGCACAGATACGCAGTATTTT.

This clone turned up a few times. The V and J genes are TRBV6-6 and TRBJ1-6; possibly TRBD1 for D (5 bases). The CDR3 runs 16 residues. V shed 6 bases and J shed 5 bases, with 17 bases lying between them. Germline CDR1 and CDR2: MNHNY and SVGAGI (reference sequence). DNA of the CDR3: TGTGCCAGCAGCCGAGAGCAGGGAGTAAATAATTCACCCCTCCACTTT. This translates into CASSREQGVNNSPLHF.

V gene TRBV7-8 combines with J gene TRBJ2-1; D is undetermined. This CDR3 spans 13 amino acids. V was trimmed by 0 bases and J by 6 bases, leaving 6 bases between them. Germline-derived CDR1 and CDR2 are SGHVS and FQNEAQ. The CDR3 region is CASSLANSNEQFF. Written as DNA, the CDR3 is TGTGCCAGCAGCTTAGCGAACAGCAATGAGCAGTTCTTC.

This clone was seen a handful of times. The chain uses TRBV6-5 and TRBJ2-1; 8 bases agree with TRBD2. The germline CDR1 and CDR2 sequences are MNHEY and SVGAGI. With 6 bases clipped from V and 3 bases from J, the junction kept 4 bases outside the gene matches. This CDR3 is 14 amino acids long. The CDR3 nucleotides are TGTGCCAGCAGCCGACTAGCGAGCTACAATGAGCAGTTCTTC. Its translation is CASSRLASYNEQFF.

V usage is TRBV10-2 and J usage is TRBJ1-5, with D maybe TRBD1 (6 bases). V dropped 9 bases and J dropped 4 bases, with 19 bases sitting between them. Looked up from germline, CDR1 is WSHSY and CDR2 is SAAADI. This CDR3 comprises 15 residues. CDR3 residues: CARATAGQRNQPQHF. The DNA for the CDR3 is TGCGCCAGAGCGACGGCTGGACAGCGGAATCAGCCCCAGCATTTT.

The CDR3 sequence: CASSISSVLTEPFSYEQYF. Here the CDR3 DNA reads TGTGCCAGTAGTATATCTTCGGTGCTGACAGAACCTTTCTCCTACGAGCAGTACTTC. The chain has TRBV19 and TRBJ2-7, with D possibly matching TRBD1 (5 bases). With 2 bases removed from V and 0 bases from J, the gap between germline ends came to 23 bases. CDR3 length equals 19 residues. Germline assignment: CDR1 LNHDA and CDR2 SQIVND (reference sequence). The whole variable domain, remainder taken from reference TRBV19 and TRBJ2-7, is DGGITQSPKYLFRKEGQNVTLSCEQNLNHDAMYWYRQDPGQGLRLIYYSQIVNDFQKGDIAEGYSVSREKKESFPLTVTSAQKNPTAFYLCASSISSVLTEPFSYEQYFGPGTRLTVT.

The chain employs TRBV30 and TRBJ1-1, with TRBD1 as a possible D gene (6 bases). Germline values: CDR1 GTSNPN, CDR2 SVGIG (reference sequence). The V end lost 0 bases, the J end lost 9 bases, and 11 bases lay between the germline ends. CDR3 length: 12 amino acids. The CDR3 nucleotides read TGTGCCTGGAGTGTTGAGGGGGGAAAAGCTTTCTTT. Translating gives CAWSVEGGKAFF.

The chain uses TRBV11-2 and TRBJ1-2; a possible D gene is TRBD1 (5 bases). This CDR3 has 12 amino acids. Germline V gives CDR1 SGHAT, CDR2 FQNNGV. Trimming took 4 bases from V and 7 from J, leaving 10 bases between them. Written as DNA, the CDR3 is TGTGCCAGCAGCTCTTGGGACCCTGGCTACACCTTC. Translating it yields CASSSWDPGYTF. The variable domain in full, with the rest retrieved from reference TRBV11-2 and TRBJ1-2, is EAGVAQSPRYKIIEKRQSVAFWCNPISGHATLYWYQQILGQGPKLLIQFQNNGVVDDSQLPKDRFSAERLKGVDSTLKIQPAKLEDSAVYLCASSSWDPGYTFGSGTRLTVV.

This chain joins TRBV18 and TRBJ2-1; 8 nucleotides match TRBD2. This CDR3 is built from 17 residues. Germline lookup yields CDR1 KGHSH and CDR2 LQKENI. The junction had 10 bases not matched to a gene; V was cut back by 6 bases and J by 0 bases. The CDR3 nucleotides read TGTGCCAGCTCCCCGCTCCCCCGGGGGGGCTCCTACAATGAGCAGTTCTTC. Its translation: CASSPLPRGGSYNEQFF.

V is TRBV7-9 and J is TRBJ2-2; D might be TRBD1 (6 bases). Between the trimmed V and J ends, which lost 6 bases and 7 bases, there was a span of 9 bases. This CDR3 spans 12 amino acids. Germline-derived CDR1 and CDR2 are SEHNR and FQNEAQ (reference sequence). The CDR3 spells CASRQGVGELFF. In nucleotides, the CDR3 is TGTGCCAGCAGACAGGGTGTCGGGGAGCTGTTTTTT.

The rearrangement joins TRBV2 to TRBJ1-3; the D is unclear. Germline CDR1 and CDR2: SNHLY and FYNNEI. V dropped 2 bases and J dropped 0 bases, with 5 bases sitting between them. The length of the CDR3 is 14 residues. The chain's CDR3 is CASSERPSGNTIYF. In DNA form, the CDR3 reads TGTGCCAGCAGTGAACGGCCCTCTGGAAACACCATATATTTT.

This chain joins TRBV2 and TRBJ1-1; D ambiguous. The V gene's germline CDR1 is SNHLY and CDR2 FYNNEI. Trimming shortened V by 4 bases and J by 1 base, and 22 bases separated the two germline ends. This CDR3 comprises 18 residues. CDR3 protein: CASSGLTSSQWTNTEAFF. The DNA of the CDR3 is TGTGCCAGCAGTGGACTTACATCCTCCCAATGGACGAACACTGAAGCTTTCTTT.